Listed below are T cell receptor beta chains from one sample, sequenced in a study of radiotherapy plus CTLA-4 blockade in lung cancer. The table came from immunoSEQ multiplex PCR; TCRdb's copy has only in-frame clones and leaves some out. The sample includes 89,000 or so clones, approximately 78% seen only once; the top ten take about 3.5%. Sample: peripheral blood, taken from a patient treated with radiotherapy plus ipilimumab. These receptors all stem from a human donor with non-small cell lung cancer who had a partial response to radiotherapy plus ipilimumab. The CDR3 runs from the conserved cysteine through the conserved F or W. Each record gives: clone size, D gene, J gene, V gene, CDR3 DNA, CDR3 protein. A D gene is named only where the DNA matches it firmly. Clone size is shown for a subset of rows, as once, few, many or a class of expanded clone.

abundance: -; d_gene: -; j_gene: TRBJ1-4; v_gene: TRBV5-1; CDR3nt: TGCGCCAGCAGCCTTGAGGACAGACAAAAACTGTTTTTT; CDR3aa: CASSLEDRQKLFF
abundance: once; d_gene: -; j_gene: TRBJ2-1; v_gene: TRBV5-6; CDR3nt: TGTGCCAGCAGCTTCGGGGGAGGCAATGAGCAGTTCTTC; CDR3aa: CASSFGGGNEQFF
abundance: -; d_gene: -; j_gene: TRBJ1-4; v_gene: TRBV6-5; CDR3nt: TGTGCCAGCCGGGATACCAATGAAAAACTGTTTTTT; CDR3aa: CASRDTNEKLFF
abundance: -; d_gene: TRBD1; j_gene: TRBJ2-5; v_gene: TRBV4-2; CDR3nt: TGTGCCAGCAAACAGGGGGAAGAAAGCTCCCAAGAGACCCAGTACTTC; CDR3aa: CASKQGEESSQETQYF
abundance: -; d_gene: -; j_gene: TRBJ2-5; v_gene: TRBV29-1; CDR3nt: TGCAGCGTCGTACAGGGAATAGGAGAGACCCAGTACTTC; CDR3aa: CSVVQGIGETQYF
abundance: -; d_gene: -; j_gene: TRBJ1-1; v_gene: TRBV7-2; CDR3nt: TGTGCCAGCAGCTTCCAGACAGGAAACACTGAAGCTTTCTTT; CDR3aa: CASSFQTGNTEAFF
abundance: -; d_gene: -; j_gene: TRBJ1-1; v_gene: TRBV2; CDR3nt: TGTGCCAGCAGGGAACCTATGAACACTGAAGCTTTCTTT; CDR3aa: CASREPMNTEAFF
abundance: -; d_gene: -; j_gene: TRBJ2-3; v_gene: TRBV5-1; CDR3nt: TGCGCCAGCAGCTTGGCCTTATCAGGGACAGATACGCAGTATTTT; CDR3aa: CASSLALSGTDTQYF
abundance: -; d_gene: TRBD1; j_gene: TRBJ1-5; v_gene: TRBV11-2; CDR3nt: TGTGCCAGCAGCTTAAGGACAGGGGTCAATCAGCCCCAGCATTTT; CDR3aa: CASSLRTGVNQPQHF
abundance: -; d_gene: TRBD2; j_gene: TRBJ2-1; v_gene: TRBV29-1; CDR3nt: TGCAGCGTTGCCGGTACTAGCGGGTCCGCGGGTGAGCAGTTCTTC; CDR3aa: CSVAGTSGSAGEQFF
abundance: -; d_gene: -; j_gene: TRBJ2-1; v_gene: TRBV6-6; CDR3nt: TGTGCCAGCAGTTTCGGGTCGTCCTACAATGAGCAGTTCTTC; CDR3aa: CASSFGSSYNEQFF
abundance: once; d_gene: TRBD2; j_gene: TRBJ2-5; v_gene: TRBV28; CDR3nt: TGTGCCAGCAGTTTTCTAGCGGGAGTAGCGGAGACCCAGTACTTC; CDR3aa: CASSFLAGVAETQYF
abundance: -; d_gene: -; j_gene: TRBJ1-2; v_gene: TRBV2; CDR3nt: TGTGCCAGCAGCCGAGACTCAACAGGGAGTTTAGGCTACACCTTC; CDR3aa: CASSRDSTGSLGYTF
abundance: -; d_gene: -; j_gene: TRBJ2-4; v_gene: TRBV27; CDR3nt: TGTGCCAGCAGTCCGGGGGAAGGGCTTGCCAAAAACATTCAGTACTTC; CDR3aa: CASSPGEGLAKNIQYF
abundance: -; d_gene: -; j_gene: TRBJ2-4; v_gene: TRBV15; CDR3nt: TGTGCCACCAGCAGAGCTGATGGGACTAACATTCAGTACTTC; CDR3aa: CATSRADGTNIQYF
abundance: -; d_gene: TRBD1; j_gene: TRBJ1-2; v_gene: TRBV5-5; CDR3nt: TGTGCCAGCAGCCCAACGACAGGGGTTGGCTACACCTTC; CDR3aa: CASSPTTGVGYTF
abundance: few; d_gene: TRBD1; j_gene: TRBJ2-1; v_gene: TRBV7-7; CDR3nt: TGTGCCAGCAGCTTAGGGACAGGGACCGTCAATGAGCAGTTCTTC; CDR3aa: CASSLGTGTVNEQFF
abundance: -; d_gene: -; j_gene: TRBJ2-7; v_gene: TRBV2; CDR3nt: TGTGCCAGCAGTGAGAGAGGGATTGGCGGATCTTACTACGAGCAGTACTTC; CDR3aa: CASSERGIGGSYYEQYF
abundance: once; d_gene: TRBD1; j_gene: TRBJ1-2; v_gene: TRBV19; CDR3nt: TGTGCCAGTAGTGTACCGGGACAGTACTATGGCTACACCTTC; CDR3aa: CASSVPGQYYGYTF
abundance: -; d_gene: -; j_gene: TRBJ2-1; v_gene: TRBV5-4; CDR3nt: TGTGCCAGCAGCTTGGGGCCGGAGATCTCCTACAATGAGCAGTTCTTC; CDR3aa: CASSLGPEISYNEQFF
abundance: -; d_gene: -; j_gene: TRBJ2-5; v_gene: TRBV15; CDR3nt: TGTGCCACCAGCAGAACCAGGGCCCAAGAGACCCAGTACTTC; CDR3aa: CATSRTRAQETQYF
abundance: once; d_gene: -; j_gene: TRBJ2-7; v_gene: TRBV5-5; CDR3nt: TGTGCCAGCAGCATTTCCCGTACGGCCTACGAGCAGTACTTC; CDR3aa: CASSISRTAYEQYF
abundance: few; d_gene: -; j_gene: TRBJ1-5; v_gene: TRBV7-2; CDR3nt: TGTGCCAGCAGCTTAGAGTTCGCGCAGCCCCAGCATTTT; CDR3aa: CASSLEFAQPQHF
abundance: -; d_gene: TRBD1; j_gene: TRBJ1-5; v_gene: TRBV5-1; CDR3nt: TGCGCCAGCAGCTTGGGAGGGGGCGATCAGCCCCAGCATTTT; CDR3aa: CASSLGGGDQPQHF
abundance: -; d_gene: TRBD1; j_gene: TRBJ1-1; v_gene: TRBV7-9; CDR3nt: TGTGCCAGCAGCCTGGGACAGATGAACACTGAAGCTTTCTTT; CDR3aa: CASSLGQMNTEAFF
abundance: few; d_gene: TRBD1; j_gene: TRBJ2-7; v_gene: TRBV6-5; CDR3nt: TGTGCCAGCAGTTACCTCGAGGGGACAGCCTACGACGAGCAGTACTTC; CDR3aa: CASSYLEGTAYDEQYF
abundance: -; d_gene: TRBD2; j_gene: TRBJ2-1; v_gene: TRBV13; CDR3nt: TGTGCCAGCAGCTTCTTCGGTAGCGGGAAATACAATGAGCAGTTCTTC; CDR3aa: CASSFFGSGKYNEQFF
abundance: many; d_gene: -; j_gene: TRBJ1-1; v_gene: TRBV5-1; CDR3nt: TGCGCCAGCAGCTTAATTGAACAGGCGAACACTGAAGCTTTCTTT; CDR3aa: CASSLIEQANTEAFF